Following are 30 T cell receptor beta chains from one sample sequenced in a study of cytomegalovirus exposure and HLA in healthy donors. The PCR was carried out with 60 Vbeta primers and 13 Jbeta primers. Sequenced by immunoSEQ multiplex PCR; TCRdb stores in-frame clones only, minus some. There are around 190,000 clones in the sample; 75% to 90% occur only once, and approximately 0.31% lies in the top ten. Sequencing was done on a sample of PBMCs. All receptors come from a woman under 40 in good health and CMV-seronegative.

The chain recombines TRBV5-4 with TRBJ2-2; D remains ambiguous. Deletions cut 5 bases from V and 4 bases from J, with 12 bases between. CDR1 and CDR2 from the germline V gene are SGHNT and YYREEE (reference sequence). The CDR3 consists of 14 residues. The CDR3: CASSPGGRTGELFF. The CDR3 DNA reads TGTGCCAGCAGTCCCGGCGGTCGCACCGGGGAGCTGTTTTTT.

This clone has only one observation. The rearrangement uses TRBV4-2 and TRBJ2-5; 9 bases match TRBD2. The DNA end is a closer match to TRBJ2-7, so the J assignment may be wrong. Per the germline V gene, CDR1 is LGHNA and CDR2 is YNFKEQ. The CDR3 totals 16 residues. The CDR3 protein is CASSQDLAGTPYEQYF. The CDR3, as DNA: TGTGCCAGCAGCCAAGATCTAGCGGGGACCCCCTACGAGCAGTACTTC.

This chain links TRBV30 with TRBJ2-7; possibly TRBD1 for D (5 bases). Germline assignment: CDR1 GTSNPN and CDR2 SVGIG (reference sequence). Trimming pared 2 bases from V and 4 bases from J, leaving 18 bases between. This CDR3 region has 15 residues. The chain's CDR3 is CAWSRGMDTYYEQYF. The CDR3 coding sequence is TGTGCCTGGAGTAGGGGTATGGACACTTATTACGAGCAGTACTTC.

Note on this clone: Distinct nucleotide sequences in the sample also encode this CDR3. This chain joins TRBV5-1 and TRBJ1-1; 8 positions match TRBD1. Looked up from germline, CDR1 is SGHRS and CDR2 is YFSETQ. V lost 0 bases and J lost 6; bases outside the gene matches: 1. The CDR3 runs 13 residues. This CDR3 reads CASSLGQGSEAFF. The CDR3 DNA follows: TGCGCCAGCAGCTTGGGACAGGGGTCTGAAGCTTTCTTT.

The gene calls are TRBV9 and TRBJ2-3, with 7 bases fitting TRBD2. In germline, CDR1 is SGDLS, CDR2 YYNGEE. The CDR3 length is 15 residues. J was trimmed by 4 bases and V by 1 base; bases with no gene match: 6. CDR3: CASSVLAEVPDTQYF. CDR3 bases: TGTGCCAGCAGCGTACTAGCGGAGGTCCCAGATACGCAGTATTTT.

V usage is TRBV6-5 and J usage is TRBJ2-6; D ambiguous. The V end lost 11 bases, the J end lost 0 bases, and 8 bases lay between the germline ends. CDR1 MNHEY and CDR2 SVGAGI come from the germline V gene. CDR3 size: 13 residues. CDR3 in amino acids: CASRFSGANVLTF. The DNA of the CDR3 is TGTGCCTCGCGGTTCTCTGGGGCCAACGTCCTGACTTTC.

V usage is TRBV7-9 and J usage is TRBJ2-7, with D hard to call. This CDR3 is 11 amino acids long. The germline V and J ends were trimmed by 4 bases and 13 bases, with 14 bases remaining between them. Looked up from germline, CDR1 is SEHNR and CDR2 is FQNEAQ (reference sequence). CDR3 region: CASSSGSRSYF. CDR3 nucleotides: TGTGCCAGCAGCTCCGGGTCTAGGTCATACTTC.

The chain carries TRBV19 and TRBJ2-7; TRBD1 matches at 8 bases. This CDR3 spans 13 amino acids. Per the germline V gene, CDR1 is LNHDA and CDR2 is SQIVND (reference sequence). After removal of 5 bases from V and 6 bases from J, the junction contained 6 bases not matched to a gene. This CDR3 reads CASSADRGLEQYF. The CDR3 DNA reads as TGTGCCAGTAGTGCAGACAGGGGACTCGAGCAGTACTTC.

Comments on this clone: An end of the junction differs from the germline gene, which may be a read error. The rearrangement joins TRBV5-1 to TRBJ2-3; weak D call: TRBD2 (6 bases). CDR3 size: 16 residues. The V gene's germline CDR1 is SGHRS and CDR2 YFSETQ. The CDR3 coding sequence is TGCGCCAGCAGCTTGGAGGCTTACACTAGCACAAATACGCAGTATTTT. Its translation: CASSLEAYTSTNTQYF.

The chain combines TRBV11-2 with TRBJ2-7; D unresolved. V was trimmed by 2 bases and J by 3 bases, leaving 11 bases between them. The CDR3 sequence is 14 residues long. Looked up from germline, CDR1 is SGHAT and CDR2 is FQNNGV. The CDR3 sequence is CASSLWHTYYEQYF. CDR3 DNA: TGTGCCAGCAGCTTATGGCACACATACTACGAGCAGTACTTC.

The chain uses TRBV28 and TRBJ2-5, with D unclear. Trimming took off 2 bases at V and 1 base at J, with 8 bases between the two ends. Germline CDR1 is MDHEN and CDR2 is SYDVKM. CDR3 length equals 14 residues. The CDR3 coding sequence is TGTGCCAGCAGTTTACAGGTCGTCCAAGAGACCCAGTACTTC. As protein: CASSLQVVQETQYF.

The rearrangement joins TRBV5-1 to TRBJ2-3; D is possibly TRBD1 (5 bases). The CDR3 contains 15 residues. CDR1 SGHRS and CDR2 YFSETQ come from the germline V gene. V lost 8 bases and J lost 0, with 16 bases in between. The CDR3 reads CASSADSLSTDTQYF. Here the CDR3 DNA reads TGCGCCAGTTCCGCCGACAGCCTGAGCACAGATACGCAGTATTTT. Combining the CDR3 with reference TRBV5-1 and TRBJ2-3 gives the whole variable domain KAGVTQTPRYLIKTRGQQVTLSCSPISGHRSVSWYQQTPGQGLQFLFEYFSETQRNKGNFPGRFSGRQFSNSRSEMNVSTLELGDSALYLCASSADSLSTDTQYFGPGTRLTVL.

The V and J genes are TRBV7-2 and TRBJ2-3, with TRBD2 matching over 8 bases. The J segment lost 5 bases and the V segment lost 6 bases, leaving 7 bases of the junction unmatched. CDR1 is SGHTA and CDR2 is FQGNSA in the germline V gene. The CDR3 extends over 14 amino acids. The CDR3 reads CASRDGRAGDTQYF. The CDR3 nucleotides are TGTGCCAGCAGAGACGGGAGGGCCGGAGATACGCAGTATTTT.

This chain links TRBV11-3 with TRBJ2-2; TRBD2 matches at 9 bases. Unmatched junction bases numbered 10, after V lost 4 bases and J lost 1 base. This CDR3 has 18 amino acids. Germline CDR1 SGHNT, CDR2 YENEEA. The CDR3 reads CASSSEGIAGENTGELFF. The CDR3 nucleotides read TGTGCCAGCAGCTCCGAGGGGATAGCGGGAGAGAACACCGGGGAGCTGTTTTTT.

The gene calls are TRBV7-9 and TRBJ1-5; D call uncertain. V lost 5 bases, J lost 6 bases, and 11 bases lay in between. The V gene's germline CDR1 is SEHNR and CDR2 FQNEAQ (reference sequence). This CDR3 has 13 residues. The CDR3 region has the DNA TGTGCCAGCAGCCACGGCGGCGCTCAGCCCCAGCATTTT. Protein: CASSHGGAQPQHF.

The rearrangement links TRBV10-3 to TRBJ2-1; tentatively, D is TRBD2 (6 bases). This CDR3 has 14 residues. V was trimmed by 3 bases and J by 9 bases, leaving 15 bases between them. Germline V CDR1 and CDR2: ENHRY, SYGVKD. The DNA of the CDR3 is TGTGCCATCAGTGATGTCGGGGCGGAGGGTGAGCAGTTCTTC. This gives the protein CAISDVGAEGEQFF.

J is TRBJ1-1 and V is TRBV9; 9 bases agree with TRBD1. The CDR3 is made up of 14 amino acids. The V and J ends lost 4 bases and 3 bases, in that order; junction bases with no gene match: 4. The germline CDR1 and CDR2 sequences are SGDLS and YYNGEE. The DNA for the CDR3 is TGTGCCAGCAGCACCCGGGACAGGGACACTGAAGCTTTCTTT. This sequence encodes CASSTRDRDTEAFF.

CDR3 region: CASTLTGGNTEAFF. Here the CDR3 DNA reads TGTGCCAGCACCCTAACCGGGGGGAACACTGAAGCTTTCTTT. The chain has TRBV7-2 and TRBJ1-1, with a possible D match to TRBD1 (5 bases). V was trimmed by 7 bases and J by 1 base, leaving 13 bases between them. The germline V gene has CDR1 SGHTA and CDR2 FQGNSA. The CDR3 consists of 14 residues.

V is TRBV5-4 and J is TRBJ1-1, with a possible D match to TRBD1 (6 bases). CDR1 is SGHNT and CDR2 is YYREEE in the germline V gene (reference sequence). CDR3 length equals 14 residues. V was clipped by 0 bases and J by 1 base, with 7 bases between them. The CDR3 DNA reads TGTGCCAGCAGCTTGGGAGGGGGGAACACTGAAGCTTTCTTT. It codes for CASSLGGGNTEAFF.

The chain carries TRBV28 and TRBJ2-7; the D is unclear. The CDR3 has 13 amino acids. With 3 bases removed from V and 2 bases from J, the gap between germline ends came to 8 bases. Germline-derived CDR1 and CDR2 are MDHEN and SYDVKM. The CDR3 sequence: CASSLSVPYEQYF. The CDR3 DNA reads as TGTGCCAGCAGTTTGTCAGTCCCCTACGAGCAGTACTTC.

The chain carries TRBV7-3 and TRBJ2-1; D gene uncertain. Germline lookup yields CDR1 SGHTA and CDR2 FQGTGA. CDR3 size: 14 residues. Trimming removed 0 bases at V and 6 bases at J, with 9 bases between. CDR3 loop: CASSLTASVNEQFF. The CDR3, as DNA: TGTGCCAGCAGCTTAACGGCCTCCGTCAATGAGCAGTTCTTC. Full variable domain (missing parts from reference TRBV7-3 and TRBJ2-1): GAGVSQTPSNKVTEKGKYVELRCDPISGHTALYWYRQSLGQGPEFLIYFQGTGAADDSGLPNDRFFAVRPEGSVSTLKIQRTERGDSAVYLCASSLTASVNEQFFGPGTRLTVL.

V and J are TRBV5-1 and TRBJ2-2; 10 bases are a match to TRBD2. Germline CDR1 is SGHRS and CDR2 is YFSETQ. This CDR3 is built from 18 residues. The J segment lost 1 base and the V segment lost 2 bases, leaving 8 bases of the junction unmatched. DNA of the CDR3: TGCGCCAGCAGCTTTGGGCTAGCGGGGGCCCTGAACACCGGGGAGCTGTTTTTT. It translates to CASSFGLAGALNTGELFF.

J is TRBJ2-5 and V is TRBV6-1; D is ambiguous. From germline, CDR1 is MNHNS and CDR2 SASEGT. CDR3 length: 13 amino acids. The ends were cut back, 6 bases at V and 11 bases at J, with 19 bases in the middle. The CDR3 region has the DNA TGTGCCAGCAGACCTTCGGGTGGCATGATTCAGTACTTC. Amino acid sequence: CASRPSGGMIQYF.

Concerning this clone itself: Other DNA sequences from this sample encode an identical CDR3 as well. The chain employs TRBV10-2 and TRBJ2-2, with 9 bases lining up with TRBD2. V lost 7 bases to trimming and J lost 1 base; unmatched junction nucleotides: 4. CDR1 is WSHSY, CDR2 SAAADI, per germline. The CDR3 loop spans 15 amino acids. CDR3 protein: CASNLSGRNTGELFF. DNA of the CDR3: TGCGCCAGCAATCTTAGCGGGAGGAACACCGGGGAGCTGTTTTTT.

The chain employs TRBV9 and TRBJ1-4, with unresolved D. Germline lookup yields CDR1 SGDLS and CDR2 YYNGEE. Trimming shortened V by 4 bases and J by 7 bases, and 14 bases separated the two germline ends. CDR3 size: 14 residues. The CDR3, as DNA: TGTGCCAGCAGCCTTGGCGGGCGGGGTGAAAAACTGTTTTTT. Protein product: CASSLGGRGEKLFF. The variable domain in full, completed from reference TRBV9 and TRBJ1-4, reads DSGVTQTPKHLITATGQRVTLRCSPRSGDLSVYWYQQSLDQGLQFLIQYYNGEERAKGNILERFSAQQFPDLHSELNLSSLELGDSALYFCASSLGGRGEKLFFGSGTQLSVL.

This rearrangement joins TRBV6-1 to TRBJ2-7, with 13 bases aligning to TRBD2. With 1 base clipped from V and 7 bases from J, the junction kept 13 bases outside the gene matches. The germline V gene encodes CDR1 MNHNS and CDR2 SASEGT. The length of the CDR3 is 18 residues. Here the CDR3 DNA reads TGTGCCAGCAGTGAAGTCATGACTAGCGGGGGGCCCGTTGGTGAGCAGTACTTC. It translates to CASSEVMTSGGPVGEQYF.

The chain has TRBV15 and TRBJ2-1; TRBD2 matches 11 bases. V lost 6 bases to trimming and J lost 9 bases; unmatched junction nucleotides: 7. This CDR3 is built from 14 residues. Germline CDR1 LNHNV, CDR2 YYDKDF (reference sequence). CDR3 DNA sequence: TGTGCCACCAGGTTAGCGGGAGGGCCGGGTGAGCAGTTCTTC. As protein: CATRLAGGPGEQFF.

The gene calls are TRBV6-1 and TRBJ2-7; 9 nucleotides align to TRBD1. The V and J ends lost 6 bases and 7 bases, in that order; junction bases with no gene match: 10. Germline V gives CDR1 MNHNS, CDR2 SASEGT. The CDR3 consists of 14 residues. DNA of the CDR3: TGTGCCAGCAGCCTATCCGGGACAGGGTGGGAGCAGTACTTC. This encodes CASSLSGTGWEQYF.

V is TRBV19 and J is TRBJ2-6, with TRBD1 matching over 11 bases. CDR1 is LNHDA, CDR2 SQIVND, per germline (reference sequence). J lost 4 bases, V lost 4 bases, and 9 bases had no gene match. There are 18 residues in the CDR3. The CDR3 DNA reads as TGTGCCAGTAGTAAGAGGACAGGGGGCGCTTCCGGGGCCAACGTCCTGACTTTC. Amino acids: CASSKRTGGASGANVLTF.

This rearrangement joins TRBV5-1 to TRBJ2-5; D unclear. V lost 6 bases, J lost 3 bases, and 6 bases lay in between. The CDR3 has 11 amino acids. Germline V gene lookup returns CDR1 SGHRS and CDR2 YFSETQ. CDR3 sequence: CASTFEETQYF. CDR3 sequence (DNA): TGCGCCAGCACCTTCGAAGAGACCCAGTACTTC.